This is a list of T cell receptor beta chains from one sample in a study of human T cells and chemical hapten exposure. From the RACE reads, TCRdb called clonotypes with MiXCR, one entry per CDR3 protein. The sample shows over 65,000 distinct CDR3 sequences, approximately 10% of them seen only once. The sequencing used whole blood, collected in connection with sensitization to the hapten diphenylcyclopropenone (DPC). These receptors came from a woman aged 50 to 60 with alopecia areata. Some clones in this sample may be carry-over from other donors' samples. Each CDR3 is given with its conserved first and last residue. D genes are given only for firm matches. Clone sizes are given selectively: once, few, many, or a class where the clone is expanded.

j_call d_call clone_size v_call cdr3_nt cdr3_aa
TRBJ2-7 TRBD2 many TRBV20-1 TGCAGTGCTACCTGGACTAGCGGTGCCTACGAGCAGTACTTC CSATWTSGAYEQYF
TRBJ2-3 . many TRBV6-5 TGTGCCAGCACTCTCGCCGGGGGAGATACGCAGTATTTT CASTLAGGDTQYF
TRBJ2-7 . many TRBV11-2 TGTGCCAGCAGCTCGAGACAGGAGAATTTCTACGAGCAGTACTTC CASSSRQENFYEQYF
TRBJ2-5 TRBD1 few TRBV11-2 TGTGCCAGCAGCTTAGGGACAGGGACGGCCCTGGAGACCCAGTACTTC CASSLGTGTALETQYF
TRBJ1-6 . once TRBV3-1 TGTGCCACCTCTCCCCGGGCAGCGAGGAATTCACCCCTCCACTTT CATSPRAARNSPLHF
TRBJ1-5 TRBD1 many TRBV28 TGTGCCAGCCAGGGACAGCGTAGCAATCAGCCCCAGCATTTT CASQGQRSNQPQHF
TRBJ1-2 . . TRBV28 TGTGCCAGCAGTTCCCTTGGAGGCTATGGCTACACCTTC CASSSLGGYGYTF
TRBJ2-5 TRBD1 few TRBV29-1 TGCAGCGTAGCTCAGGGGGCGGGAGAGACCCAGTACTTC CSVAQGAGETQYF
TRBJ2-5 . . TRBV6-2/TRBV6-3 TGTGCCAGCAAAAGGGACGGCGAAGAGACCCAGTACTTC CASKRDGEETQYF
TRBJ2-7 . many TRBV19 TGTGCCAGTAAGGAGGGGAATATTCGGCACTTC CASKEGNIRHF
TRBJ2-3 . few TRBV24-1 TGTGCCACCAGTGATCCGTCTCAAGGACAGCTAAGCACAGATACGCAGTATTTT CATSDPSQGQLSTDTQYF
TRBJ2-7 TRBD1 few TRBV7-2 TGTGCCAGCAGCGGGGGACAGACCCTCTCCTACGAGCAGTACTTC CASSGGQTLSYEQYF
TRBJ2-7 . . TRBV4-2 TGTGCCAGCAGCCCTCCCGCCGGGGGCGGCGAGCAGTACTTC CASSPPAGGGEQYF
TRBJ2-2 . . TRBV7-8 TGTGCCAGCAGCCTTATTGACGGGGAGCTGTTTTTT CASSLIDGELFF
TRBJ1-4 . few TRBV3-1 TGTGCCAGCAGCCAAGGTGGCAGTACTAATGAAAAACTGTTTTTT CASSQGGSTNEKLFF
TRBJ2-4 TRBD1 many TRBV12-3/TRBV12-4 TGTGCCAGCAGTGGAAGGACAGGGATGCACATTCAGTACTTC CASSGRTGMHIQYF
TRBJ2-2 TRBD1 . TRBV12-3/TRBV12-4 TGTGCCAGCAGGGGGACAGCGAACACCGGGGAGCTGTTTTTT CASRGTANTGELFF
TRBJ2-1 . many TRBV7-9 TGTGCCAGCAGTGGGGGCTCTTACAATGAGCAGTTCTTC CASSGGSYNEQFF
TRBJ1-1 . many TRBV7-2 TGTGCCAGCAGCTTTTGGGGCCTAAACACTGAAGCTTTCTTT CASSFWGLNTEAFF
TRBJ2-3 TRBD1 . TRBV18 TGTGCCAGCTCACCACCAGCAGGGGGTGGCACAGATACGCAGTATTTT CASSPPAGGGTDTQYF
TRBJ2-7 . few TRBV28 TGTGCCAGCAGTTTGTCCACCTACGAGCAGTACTTC CASSLSTYEQYF
TRBJ1-2 TRBD1 many TRBV28 TGTGCCAGCAGTCAGCAGGTTCCGGGACAGGGGCTTTTTTCAACGGGGAGCCTCCTCTATGGCTACACCTTC CASSQQVPGQGLFSTGSLLYGYTF
TRBJ1-5 . many TRBV4-3 TGCGCCAGCAGCCAAGATTGGGTGACAGAAAGCAATCAGCCCCAGCATTTT CASSQDWVTESNQPQHF
TRBJ1-1 . . TRBV7-9 TGTGCCAGCAGCTCTCAGGAGCAGACTGAAGCTTTCTTT CASSSQEQTEAFF
TRBJ1-5 . . TRBV7-2 TGTGCCAGCAGCCGACCTGGGGGCAATCAGCCCCAGCATTTT CASSRPGGNQPQHF
TRBJ1-2 . few TRBV27 TGTGCCAGCAGGAGCTCCCGGGGGGGCGACTATGGCTACACCTTC CASRSSRGGDYGYTF
TRBJ1-2 TRBD1 many TRBV5-8 TGTGCCAGCAGCTCGGGACAGGGGGACTATGGCTACACCTTC CASSSGQGDYGYTF